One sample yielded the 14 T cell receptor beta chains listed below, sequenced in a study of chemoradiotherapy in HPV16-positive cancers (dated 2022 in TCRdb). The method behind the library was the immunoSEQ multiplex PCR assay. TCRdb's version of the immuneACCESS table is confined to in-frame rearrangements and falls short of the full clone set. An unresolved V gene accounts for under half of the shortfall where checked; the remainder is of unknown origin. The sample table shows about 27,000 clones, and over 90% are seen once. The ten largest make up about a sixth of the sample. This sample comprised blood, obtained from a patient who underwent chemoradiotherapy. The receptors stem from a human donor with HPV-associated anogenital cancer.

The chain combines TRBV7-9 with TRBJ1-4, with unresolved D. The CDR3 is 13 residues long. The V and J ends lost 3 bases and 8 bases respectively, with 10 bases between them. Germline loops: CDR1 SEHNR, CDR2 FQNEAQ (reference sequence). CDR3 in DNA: TGTGCCAGCAGCTTCGCGGTTGGGGAAAAACTGTTTTTT. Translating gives CASSFAVGEKLFF.

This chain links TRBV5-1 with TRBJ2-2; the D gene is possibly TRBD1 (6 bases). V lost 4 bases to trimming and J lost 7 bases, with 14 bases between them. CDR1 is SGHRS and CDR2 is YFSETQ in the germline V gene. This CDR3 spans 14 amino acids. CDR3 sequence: CASSAPQGHGELFF. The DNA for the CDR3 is TGCGCCAGCAGCGCCCCCCAGGGGCACGGGGAGCTGTTTTTT.

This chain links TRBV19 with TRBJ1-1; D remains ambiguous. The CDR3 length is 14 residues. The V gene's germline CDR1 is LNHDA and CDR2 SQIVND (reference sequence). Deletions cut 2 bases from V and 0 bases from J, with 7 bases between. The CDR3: CASSINSVNTEAFF. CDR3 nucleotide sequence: TGTGCCAGTAGTATAAATTCGGTGAACACTGAAGCTTTCTTT.

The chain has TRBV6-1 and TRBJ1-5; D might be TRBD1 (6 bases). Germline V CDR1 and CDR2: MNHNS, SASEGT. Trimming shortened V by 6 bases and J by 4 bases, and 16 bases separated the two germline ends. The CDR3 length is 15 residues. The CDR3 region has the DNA TGTGCCAGCAGGACAGACTGGGGGCAGAATCAGCCCCAGCATTTT. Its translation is CASRTDWGQNQPQHF.

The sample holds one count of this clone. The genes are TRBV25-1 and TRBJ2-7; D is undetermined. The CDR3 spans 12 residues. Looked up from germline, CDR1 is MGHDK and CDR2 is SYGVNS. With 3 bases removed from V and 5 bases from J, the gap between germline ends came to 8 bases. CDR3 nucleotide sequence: TGTGCCAGCAGTGACAGAATCAACGAGCAGTACTTC. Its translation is CASSDRINEQYF.

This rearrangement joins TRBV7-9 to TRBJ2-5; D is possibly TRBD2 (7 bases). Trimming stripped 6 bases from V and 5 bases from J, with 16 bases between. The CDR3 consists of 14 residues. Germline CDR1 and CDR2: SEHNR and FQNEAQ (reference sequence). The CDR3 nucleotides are TGTGCCAGCAGTCCTGGGGGGGGCCATGAGACCCAGTACTTC. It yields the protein CASSPGGGHETQYF.

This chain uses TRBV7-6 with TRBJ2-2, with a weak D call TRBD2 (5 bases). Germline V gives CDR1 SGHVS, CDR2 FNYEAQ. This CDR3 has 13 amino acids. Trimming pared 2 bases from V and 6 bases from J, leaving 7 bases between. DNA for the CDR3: TGTGCCAGCAGCTTATTCGGGGCCGGGGAGCTGTTTTTT. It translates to CASSLFGAGELFF.

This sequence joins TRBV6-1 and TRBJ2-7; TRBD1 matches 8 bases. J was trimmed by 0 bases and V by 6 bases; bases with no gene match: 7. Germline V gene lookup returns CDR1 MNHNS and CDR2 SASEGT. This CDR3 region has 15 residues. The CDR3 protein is CASSADRVSSYEQYF. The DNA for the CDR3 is TGTGCCAGCAGCGCGGACAGGGTAAGCTCCTACGAGCAGTACTTC.

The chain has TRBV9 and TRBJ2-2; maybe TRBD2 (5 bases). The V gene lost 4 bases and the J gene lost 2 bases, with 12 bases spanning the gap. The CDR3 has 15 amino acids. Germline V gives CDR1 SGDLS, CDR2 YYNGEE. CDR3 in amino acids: CASSRGLRNTGELFF. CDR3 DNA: TGTGCCAGCAGCCGGGGATTGAGAAACACCGGGGAGCTGTTTTTT.

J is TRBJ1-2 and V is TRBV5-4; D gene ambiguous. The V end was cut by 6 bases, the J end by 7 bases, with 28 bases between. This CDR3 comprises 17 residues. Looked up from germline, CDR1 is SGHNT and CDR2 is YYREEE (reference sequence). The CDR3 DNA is TGTGCCAGCACAACGGGAGGAGGGAGATATAACCGGGGTGGCTACACCTTC. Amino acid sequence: CASTTGGGRYNRGGYTF.

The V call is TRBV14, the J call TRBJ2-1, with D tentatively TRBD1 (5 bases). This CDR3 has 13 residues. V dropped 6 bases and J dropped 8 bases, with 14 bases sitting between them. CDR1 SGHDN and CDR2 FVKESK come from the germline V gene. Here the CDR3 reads CASRPVGVDEQFF. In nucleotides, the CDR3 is TGTGCCAGCAGACCGGTAGGGGTCGATGAGCAGTTCTTC.

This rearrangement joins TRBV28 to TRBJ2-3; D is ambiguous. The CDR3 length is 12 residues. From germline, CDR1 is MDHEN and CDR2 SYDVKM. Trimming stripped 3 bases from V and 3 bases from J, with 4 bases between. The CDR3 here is CASSFSTDTQYF. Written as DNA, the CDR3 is TGTGCCAGCAGTTTCTCTACAGATACGCAGTATTTT.

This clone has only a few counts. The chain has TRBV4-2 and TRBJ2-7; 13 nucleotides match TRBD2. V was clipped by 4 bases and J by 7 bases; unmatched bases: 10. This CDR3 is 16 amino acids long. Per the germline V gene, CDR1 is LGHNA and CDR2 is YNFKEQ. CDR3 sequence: CASSRGLAGLAGEQYF. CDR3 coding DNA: TGTGCCAGCAGCCGGGGACTAGCGGGATTGGCTGGTGAGCAGTACTTC.

CDR3 loop: CASSLGAGQNTGELFF. CDR3 bases: TGTGCCAGCAGCTTGGGGGCGGGACAGAACACCGGGGAGCTGTTTTTT. The V call is TRBV5-8, the J call TRBJ2-2; D assignment may be TRBD1 or TRBD2 (6 bases each). Germline values: CDR1 SGHTS, CDR2 YDEGEE. The CDR3 has 16 amino acids. The V end lost 0 bases, the J end lost 1 base, and 10 bases lay between the germline ends.